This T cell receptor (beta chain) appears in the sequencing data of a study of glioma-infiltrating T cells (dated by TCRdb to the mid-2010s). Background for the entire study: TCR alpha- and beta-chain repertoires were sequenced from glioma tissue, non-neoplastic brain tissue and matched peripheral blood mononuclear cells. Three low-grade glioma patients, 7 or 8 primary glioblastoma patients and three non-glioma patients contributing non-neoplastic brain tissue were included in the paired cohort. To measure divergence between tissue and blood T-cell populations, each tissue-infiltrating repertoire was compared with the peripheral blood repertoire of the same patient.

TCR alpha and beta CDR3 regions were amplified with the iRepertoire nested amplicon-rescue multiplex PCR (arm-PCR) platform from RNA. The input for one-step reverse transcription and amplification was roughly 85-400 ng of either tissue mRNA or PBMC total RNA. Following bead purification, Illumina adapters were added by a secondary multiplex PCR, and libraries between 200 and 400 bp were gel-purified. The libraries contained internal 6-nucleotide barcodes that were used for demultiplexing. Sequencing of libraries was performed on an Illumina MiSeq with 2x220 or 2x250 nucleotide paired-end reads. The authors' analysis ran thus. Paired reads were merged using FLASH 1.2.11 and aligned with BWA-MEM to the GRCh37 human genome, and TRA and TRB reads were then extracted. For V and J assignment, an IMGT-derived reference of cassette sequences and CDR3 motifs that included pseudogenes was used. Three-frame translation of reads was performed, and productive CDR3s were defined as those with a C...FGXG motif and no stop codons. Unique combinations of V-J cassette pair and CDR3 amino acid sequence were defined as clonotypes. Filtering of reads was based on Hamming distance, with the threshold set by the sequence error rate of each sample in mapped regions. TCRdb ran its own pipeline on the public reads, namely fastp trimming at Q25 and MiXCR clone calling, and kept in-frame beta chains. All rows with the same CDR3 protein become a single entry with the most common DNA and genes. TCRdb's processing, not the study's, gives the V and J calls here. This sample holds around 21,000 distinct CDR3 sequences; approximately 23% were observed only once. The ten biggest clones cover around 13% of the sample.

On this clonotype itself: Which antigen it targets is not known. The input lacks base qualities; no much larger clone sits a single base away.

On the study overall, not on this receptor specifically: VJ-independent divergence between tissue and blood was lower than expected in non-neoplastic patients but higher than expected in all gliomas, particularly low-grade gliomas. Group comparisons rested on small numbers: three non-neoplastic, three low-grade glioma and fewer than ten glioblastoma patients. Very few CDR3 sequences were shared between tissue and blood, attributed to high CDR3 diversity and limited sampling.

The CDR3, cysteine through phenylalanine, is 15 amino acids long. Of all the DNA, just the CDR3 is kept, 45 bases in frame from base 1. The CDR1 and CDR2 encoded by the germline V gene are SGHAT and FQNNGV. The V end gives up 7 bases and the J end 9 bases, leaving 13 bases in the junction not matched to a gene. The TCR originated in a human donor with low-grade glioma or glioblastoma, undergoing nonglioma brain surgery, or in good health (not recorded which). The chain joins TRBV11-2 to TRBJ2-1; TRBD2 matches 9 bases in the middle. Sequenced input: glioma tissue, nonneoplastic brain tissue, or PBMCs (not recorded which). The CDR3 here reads CASTYLSGGYSEQFF. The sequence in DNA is TGTGCCAGCACCTACCTTAGCGGGGGATATAGTGAGCAGTTCTTC.